The entry that follows covers one TCR beta chain sequence. This record belongs to a study of T cells in Graves' hyperthyroidism and ophthalmopathy. The germline gives CDR1 DFQATT, CDR2 SNEGSKA (reference sequence). The CDR3 sequence is 13 residues long. V was cut by 7 bases and J by 1 base, with 14 bases left in between. Stable Graves' hyperthyroidism denoted no ophthalmopathy progression over 18 months. Hyperthyroidism patients were newly diagnosed, had disease duration under 2 months, and were aged 18 to 65 years. The CDR3 regions of TCR beta were amplified from RNA transcripts. The primer set for the first-round RT-PCR of the TCR CDR3 was HTBI. MiXCR, applied by TCRdb to the multiplex PCR reads, yields one record per CDR3 protein. The sample lists more than 300,000 distinct CDR3 sequences; 13% were seen once.

The chain joins TRBV20-1 to TRBJ2-7, with a possible D match to TRBD2 (7 bases). The sequence derives from a woman aged 18 to 35 with Graves' hyperthyroidism. Sequenced material: blood. CDR3 amino acids: CSVGRGGSYEQYF. DNA of the CDR3: TGCAGTGTTGGAAGGGGGGGGTCCTACGAGCAGTACTTC.